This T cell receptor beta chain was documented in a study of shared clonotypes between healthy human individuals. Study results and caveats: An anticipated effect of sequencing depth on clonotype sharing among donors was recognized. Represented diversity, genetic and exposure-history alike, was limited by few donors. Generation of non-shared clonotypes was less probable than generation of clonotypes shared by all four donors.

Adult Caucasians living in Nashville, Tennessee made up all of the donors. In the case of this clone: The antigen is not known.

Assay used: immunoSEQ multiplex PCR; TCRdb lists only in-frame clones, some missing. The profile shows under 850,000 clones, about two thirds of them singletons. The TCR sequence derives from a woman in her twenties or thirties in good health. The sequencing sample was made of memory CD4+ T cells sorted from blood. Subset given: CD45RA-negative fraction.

The CDR3 DNA is TGTGCCAGCCGTTTTGGGACCTTGTCCTCCGGGGAGCTGTTTTTT. Translated: CASRFGTLSSGELFF. The chain uses TRBV7-9 and TRBJ2-2; tentatively, D is TRBD1 or TRBD2 (5 bases each). V lost 8 bases and J lost 6, with 19 bases in between. From germline, CDR1 is SEHNR and CDR2 FQNEAQ (reference sequence). This CDR3 has 15 residues.